Shown below are 29 T cell receptor beta chains from a single sample sequenced in a study of T cell responses to AZD1222 COVID-19 vaccine. The table came from immunoSEQ multiplex PCR; TCRdb's copy has only in-frame clones and leaves some out. The data hold about 120,000 clones, with 92% observed a single time. Sequenced material: peripheral blood, taken on day 0 of AZD1222 vaccination. These receptor sequences come from an adult in good health.

The chain recombines TRBV21-1 with TRBJ2-3; the table gives TRBD2 as D, unverified against the DNA. TRBV21-1 is deemed a pseudogene. CDR3 length: 20 residues. Here the CDR3 reads CASSKFTSGRSFKGTDTQYF. The CDR3 bases are TGTGCCAGCAGCAAATTCACTAGCGGGAGAAGCTTTAAGGGCACAGATACGCAGTATTTT.

This clone was recorded only once. The rearrangement uses TRBV4-3 and TRBJ1-2; no definite D call. Trimming removed 0 bases at V and 8 bases at J, with 16 bases between. Per the germline V gene, CDR1 is LGHNA and CDR2 is YSLEER. The CDR3 totals 15 residues. CDR3 coding DNA: TGCGCCAGCAGCCAAGAGTGGAGCTCCAACGGGGGCTACACCTTC. Translated, it gives CASSQEWSSNGGYTF.

This chain connects TRBV15 to TRBJ1-1, with a weak D call TRBD1 (5 bases). Germline V gene lookup returns CDR1 LNHNV and CDR2 YYDKDF (reference sequence). CDR3 length: 15 residues. The ends were cut back, 1 base at V and 4 bases at J, with 13 bases in the middle. In nucleotides, the CDR3 is TGTGCCACCAGCAGAGGTGGCGCGAGGGGCACTGAAGCTTTCTTT. Protein sequence: CATSRGGARGTEAFF.

The J gene is TRBJ1-4, the V gene TRBV9; D is uncertain. Trimming took off 0 bases at V and 0 bases at J, with 9 bases between the two ends. Germline V gene data show CDR1 as SGDLS and CDR2 as YYNGEE. This CDR3 has 16 residues. CDR3 sequence reads: CASSVGGRSTNEKLFF. In DNA form, the CDR3 reads TGTGCCAGCAGCGTAGGAGGGCGTTCAACTAATGAAAAACTGTTTTTT.

The V gene is TRBV29-1, the J gene TRBJ2-7; 10 bases are a match to TRBD2. There are 17 residues in the CDR3. V was pared by 2 bases and J by 4 bases, with 14 bases of the junction left unmatched. Germline values: CDR1 SQVTM, CDR2 ANQGSEA. CDR3 amino acids: CSVERTSGPGDTYEQYF. In nucleotides, the CDR3 is TGCAGCGTTGAAAGGACTAGCGGTCCTGGAGATACATACGAGCAGTACTTC.

V usage is TRBV9 and J usage is TRBJ2-7; 8 nucleotides match TRBD2. The ends lost 3 bases at V and 3 bases at J; junction bases unmatched: 2. The CDR3 runs 13 residues. Germline V gene sequence: CDR1 SGDLS, CDR2 YYNGEE. The CDR3, as DNA: TGTGCCAGCAGCGATACTAGCGGCTACGAGCAGTACTTC. Its translation: CASSDTSGYEQYF.

The chain is built from TRBV4-1 and TRBJ1-1, with D unclear. There are 14 residues in the CDR3. V shed 2 bases and J shed 1 base, with 8 bases lying between them. The germline CDR1 and CDR2 sequences are MGHRA and YSYEKL. The CDR3: CASSQHPRNTEAFF. DNA for the CDR3: TGCGCCAGCAGCCAACATCCGAGGAACACTGAAGCTTTCTTT.

The chain couples TRBV4-1 to TRBJ1-5; TRBD1 aligns across 9 bases. The trim removed 4 bases at V and 3 bases at J, leaving 16 bases unmatched. Germline V gives CDR1 MGHRA, CDR2 YSYEKL. This CDR3 spans 19 amino acids. The CDR3 spells CASSRRSPEGQGINQPQHF. CDR3 DNA sequence: TGCGCCAGCAGCCGGAGAAGCCCGGAGGGACAGGGAATCAATCAGCCCCAGCATTTT.

V gene TRBV19 combines with J gene TRBJ1-1; no definite D call. This CDR3 is built from 12 residues. Germline assignment: CDR1 LNHDA and CDR2 SQIVND (reference sequence). Between the trimmed V and J ends, which lost 3 bases and 2 bases, there was a span of 4 bases. CDR3 sequence: CASSILNTEAFF. Here the CDR3 DNA reads TGTGCCAGTAGTATTCTCAACACTGAAGCTTTCTTT.

The V gene is TRBV28, the J gene TRBJ2-7; the D gene is possibly TRBD2 (5 bases). The germline gives CDR1 MDHEN, CDR2 SYDVKM. CDR3 length: 17 amino acids. Trimming cost V 6 bases and J 0 bases, with 21 bases left between them. CDR3 in DNA: TGTGCCAGCAGCTCATTTACGTGGACTGAGAGCTCCTACGAGCAGTACTTC. This sequence encodes CASSSFTWTESSYEQYF.

V gene TRBV5-4 combines with J gene TRBJ2-7; D unresolved. Trimming left V 0 bases short and J 2 bases short, with 6 bases between. The CDR3 totals 13 residues. CDR1 is SGHNT, CDR2 YYREEE, per germline (reference sequence). CDR3 in DNA: TGTGCCAGCAGCTTGGGAACAACCTACGAGCAGTACTTC. It translates to CASSLGTTYEQYF.

The chain links TRBV11-2 to TRBJ2-1; D possibly uses TRBD1 or TRBD2 (5 bases each). Looked up from germline, CDR1 is SGHAT and CDR2 is FQNNGV. Trimming cost V 3 bases and J 5 bases, with 11 bases left between them. The CDR3 length is 14 residues. For the CDR3, the DNA is TGTGCCAGCAGCTTGGGGACGGCTAACAATGAGCAGTTCTTC. Protein product: CASSLGTANNEQFF.

This chain uses TRBV7-6 with TRBJ2-1; possibly TRBD2 for D (5 bases). The V end lost 1 base, the J end lost 0 bases, and 13 bases lay between the germline ends. CDR1 is SGHVS and CDR2 is FNYEAQ in the germline V gene. The CDR3 loop spans 17 amino acids. CDR3 sequence (DNA): TGTGCCAGCAGCTTAGTCTCAAGCGGAATCTCCTACAATGAGCAGTTCTTC. It translates to CASSLVSSGISYNEQFF.

This sequence joins TRBV7-8 and TRBJ2-1; 9 nucleotides match TRBD2. The J segment lost 9 bases and the V segment lost 7 bases, leaving 10 bases of the junction unmatched. This CDR3 region has 14 residues. CDR1 and CDR2 from the germline V gene are SGHVS and FQNEAQ. The CDR3 reads CASNGPRGGPEQFF. CDR3 bases: TGTGCCAGCAATGGTCCGCGGGGGGGCCCTGAGCAGTTCTTC.

The CDR3 sequence is CASSLLEGFSQPQHF. The DNA for the CDR3 is TGCGCCAGCAGCCTCTTAGAGGGGTTCAGTCAGCCCCAGCATTTT. V usage is TRBV4-1 and J usage is TRBJ1-5, with a weak D call TRBD1 (5 bases). The ends were cut back, 4 bases at V and 6 bases at J, with 16 bases in the middle. Germline V CDR1 and CDR2: MGHRA, YSYEKL. This CDR3 spans 15 amino acids.

V is TRBV6-5 and J is TRBJ2-6; TRBD2 is a possible D gene (6 bases). Deletions cut 7 bases from V and 0 bases from J, with 10 bases between. CDR1 and CDR2 (germline): MNHEY, SVGAGI. The CDR3 runs to 15 residues. CDR3 sequence: CASTPGGSGANVLTF. Written as DNA, the CDR3 is TGTGCCAGCACCCCCGGGGGCTCTGGGGCCAACGTCCTGACTTTC.

The chain recombines TRBV2 with TRBJ2-1; D is possibly TRBD2 (6 bases). The CDR3 is 19 amino acids. Germline CDR1 and CDR2: SNHLY and FYNNEI. Trimming took 5 bases from V and 0 from J, leaving 23 bases between them. The CDR3 DNA follows: TGTGCCAGCAGTAGTGATCTTGTGGAGCGGGTAAGCTCCTACAATGAGCAGTTCTTC. Encoded protein: CASSSDLVERVSSYNEQFF.

V is TRBV5-1 and J is TRBJ2-5, with 8 bases aligning to TRBD1. Germline lookup yields CDR1 SGHRS and CDR2 YFSETQ. The trim removed 4 bases at V and 3 bases at J, leaving 8 bases unmatched. The CDR3 contains 15 residues. The CDR3 region is CASSGGQGREETQYF. CDR3 bases: TGCGCCAGCAGCGGTGGACAGGGACGAGAAGAGACCCAGTACTTC.

This chain uses TRBV4-2 with TRBJ1-4; D not certain. Germline CDR1 reads LGHNA; CDR2 reads YNFKEQ. V shed 5 bases and J shed 7 bases, with 11 bases lying between them. This CDR3 is built from 13 residues. The CDR3 DNA sequence: TGTGCCAGCAGCAGCGACGGTGCTGAAAAACTGTTTTTT. Its protein is CASSSDGAEKLFF.

This clone was counted at least ten times. The chain has TRBV4-3 and TRBJ2-7; 7 bases line up with TRBD2. This CDR3 is built from 17 residues. Germline lookup yields CDR1 LGHNA and CDR2 YSLEER. The J segment lost 6 bases and the V segment lost 0 bases, leaving 14 bases of the junction unmatched. The DNA for the CDR3 is TGCGCCAGCAGCCAAGAAATCCTTGGGGGAGGGCTGGGCGAGCAGTACTTC. This sequence encodes CASSQEILGGGLGEQYF.

This chain connects TRBV7-9 to TRBJ1-4, with a tentative D call TRBD1 (6 bases). V was pared by 1 base and J by 6 bases, with 15 bases between. In germline, CDR1 is SEHNR, CDR2 FQNEAQ (reference sequence). This CDR3 comprises 16 residues. Written as DNA, the CDR3 is TGTGCCAGCAGCTTAGTGTCGTGGGGGCTCGATGAAAAACTGTTTTTT. Translated: CASSLVSWGLDEKLFF.

The J gene is TRBJ2-5, the V gene TRBV7-9; TRBD1 might be the D (5 bases). V dropped 3 bases and J dropped 9 bases, with 17 bases sitting between them. Germline CDR1 reads SEHNR; CDR2 reads FQNEAQ (reference sequence). CDR3 length: 14 amino acids. CDR3 protein: CASSFPDSPLAQYF. The CDR3 DNA sequence: TGTGCCAGCAGCTTCCCTGACAGCCCTTTGGCCCAGTACTTC.

The chain carries TRBV28 and TRBJ1-4, with D unresolved. The CDR3 contains 15 residues. Germline CDR1 and CDR2: MDHEN and SYDVKM. V lost 2 bases and J lost 0, with 7 bases in between. CDR3 region: CASSLMGSTNEKLFF. The CDR3 DNA reads TGTGCCAGCAGTTTAATGGGGTCAACTAATGAAAAACTGTTTTTT.

The chain combines TRBV14 with TRBJ2-5, with D possibly being TRBD2 (5 bases). Trimming took 3 bases from V and 0 from J, leaving 11 bases between them. There are 15 residues in the CDR3. Germline V CDR1 and CDR2: SGHDN, FVKESK. CDR3 residues: CASSHVGDYQETQYF. DNA of the CDR3: TGTGCCAGCAGCCATGTGGGAGACTACCAAGAGACCCAGTACTTC.

There are a few counts of this clone. V is TRBV5-1 and J is TRBJ1-2, with 7 bases aligning to TRBD1. The CDR3 extends over 15 amino acids. CDR1 and CDR2 (germline): SGHRS, YFSETQ. V gave up 0 bases and J gave up 3 bases; unmatched junction bases: 5. The CDR3 bases are TGCGCCAGCAGCTTGGGGCTCGGGACAGACTATGGCTACACCTTC. Amino acids: CASSLGLGTDYGYTF.

The chain has TRBV7-2 and TRBJ2-7, with 10 bases fitting TRBD2. V lost 5 bases and J lost 1; bases outside the gene matches: 8. Germline V gene sequence: CDR1 SGHTA, CDR2 FQGNSA. CDR3 length: 16 residues. The DNA for the CDR3 is TGTGCCAGCAGCAGCTCTAGCGGGAGCGGGTCCTACGAGCAGTACTTC. As protein: CASSSSSGSGSYEQYF.

CDR3 nucleotides: TGTGCCAGCAGCTGGGACCTTACTTATGGCTACACCTTC. Its translation: CASSWDLTYGYTF. The chain joins TRBV7-2 to TRBJ1-2, with a weak D call TRBD1 (5 bases). V dropped 4 bases and J dropped 5 bases, with 11 bases sitting between them. Germline values: CDR1 SGHTA, CDR2 FQGNSA. CDR3 length: 13 residues.

The rearrangement links TRBV2 to TRBJ1-2; D unclear. CDR3 length equals 12 residues. The V and J ends lost 6 bases and 4 bases respectively, with 9 bases between them. Per germline, CDR1 SNHLY and CDR2 FYNNEI. The CDR3 region has the DNA TGTGCCAGCAGAAGGGATGCCTATGGCTACACCTTC. Residues: CASRRDAYGYTF.

This clone was detected once. This sequence joins TRBV5-4 and TRBJ1-2, with a tentative D call TRBD1 (5 bases). The length of the CDR3 is 14 residues. The V gene lost 4 bases and the J gene lost 2 bases, with 12 bases spanning the gap. In germline, CDR1 is SGHNT, CDR2 YYREEE (reference sequence). CDR3 residues: CASSPSGGNYGYTF. The CDR3 DNA reads as TGTGCCAGCAGCCCTTCGGGGGGGAACTATGGCTACACCTTC.